The TCR beta chain described here comes from a study of T cell responses to AZD1222 COVID-19 vaccine (dated by TCRdb to the early 2020s). With regard to the full study: AZD1222 recipients whose second dose came at about 4 weeks and those whose second dose came at about 12 weeks were combined into one group, since spike-specific TCR depth and breadth did not differ between the two schedules. A total of about 250 trial participants underwent TCR sequencing, of whom nearly 210 had received two doses of AZD1222 and about 25 had received two doses of the MenACWY control vaccine. Trial participants were enrolled by age into subgroups of 18-55, 56-69 and 70-plus years, and roughly 150, 30 and 60 TCR-sequenced participants, respectively, were included in these subgroups. What the study reported, not specific to this receptor: Conclusions about previously exposed vaccinees are limited because only six or seven AZD1222 recipients were SARS-CoV-2 seropositive at baseline. After two AZD1222 doses, both the breadth and the depth of spike-specific TCRs were significantly higher than at day 0 and than in MenACWY recipients. No day 14 peak-response samples were available, so repertoires were characterized only after the peak T cell response. Reportedly, close to half of the unique spike-specific TCRs recognized epitopes lying outside the regions that are mutated in the B.1.351 and B.1.1.7 variants. In the small 56-69-year group, the increase in depth fell short of significance, most likely because of low power. Participants were mostly white British and included more females than males, and it was suggested by the authors that clonal diversity may have been underestimated. The whole spike protein was spanned by vaccine-associated CD4 TCRs, and dominant responses were seen in regions 160-218 and 743-854.

About this clone itself: Its binding antigen is unknown. Base qualities are not provided; no much larger clone lies one nucleotide away.

The CDR3 regions of human TCRbeta chains were analyzed by immunosequencing. In the original analysis: Repertoire TCRs were matched against a reference library of SARS-CoV-2-specific TCRs generated with the MIRA antigen-specificity platform. Breadth meant the fraction of unique TCRs that were SARS-CoV-2-associated, whereas depth meant the fraction of total T cells that were SARS-CoV-2-associated. Using the MIRA data, each spike-specific TCR was mapped to the spike region that the TCR reacts to and placed in a CD4 or CD8 class. Log10-transformed breadth and depth values were compared by one-way ANOVA with Sidak's multiple comparisons tests. What TCRdb holds here is the immuneACCESS table cut down to in-frame rearrangements. Part of the clones is not present; checked against another copy, under half of the missing clones reflect an unresolved V gene, and the others are unexplained. That table supplies the V and J calls and clone size; D and trimming were determined from the DNA. Across this sample there are roughly 160,000 clones, with 85% to 95% seen only once. The leading ten clones occupy 0.7% to 0.9% of the sample.

According to the study, the label for this sample's time point signals: baseline before first vaccination. The vaccinee samples were drawn from two UK trials, COV001 and COV002, one of which was a single-blind randomized controlled phase 2/3 trial testing AZD1222 (ChAdOx1 nCoV-19) in healthy adults. For TCRbeta chain sequencing, PBMC samples were collected from trial participants at day 0 and at day 28 after the second dose. The sample in question was peripheral blood, obtained on day 0 of AZD1222 vaccination. This TCR was recovered from an adult in good health.

The DNA sequence is as follows: TGTGCCAGCAGCTCATTATCAGGGGGCGAGCAGCCCCAGCATTTT. This yields the protein CASSSLSGGEQPQHF. This chain is built from TRBV28 and TRBJ1-5, with 8 bases in between that match TRBD1. Via the germline V gene, CDR1 is MDHEN and CDR2 SYDVKM. V has 6 bases trimmed and J has 7 bases trimmed; junction bases matching no gene number 11. Including cysteine and phenylalanine, the CDR3 has 15 amino acids. Only CDR3 DNA remains: 45 bases, in frame from the first base.